This record concerns one T cell receptor (beta chain) sequence. Repertoires were generated with immunoSEQ multiplex PCR, while TCRdb's copy carries only in-frame clones and drops some. This sample has some 120,000 clones, with 85% to 95% found just once. The sample is drawn from a study of control samples from healthy donors and cancer patients. Unmatched junction bases numbered 7, after V lost 1 base and J lost 0 bases. The germline CDR1 and CDR2 sequences are PRHDT and FYEKMQ (reference sequence). The CDR3 is made up of 19 amino acids. The genes are TRBV13 and TRBJ2-4; 12 bases line up with TRBD2. The sequenced sample was PBMCs. This sequence was found in a man aged 50 to 60 with head and neck cancer. As DNA, the CDR3 is TGTGCCAGCAGCTTAGCTGGGACTAGCGGGCCCCTAGCCAAAAACATTCAGTACTTC. Translated: CASSLAGTSGPLAKNIQYF.